The TCR beta chain described here comes from a study of shared clonotypes between healthy human individuals. CD45RO-negative, CCR7-positively selected cells formed the naive CD8 fraction, excluding terminally differentiated effector memory CD45RA+ cells. The germline V gene has CDR1 SGHDT and CDR2 YYEEEE. The CDR3 extends over 13 amino acids. The V end was cut by 0 bases, the J end by 2 bases, with 5 bases between. Data came from immunoSEQ multiplex PCR; TCRdb stores just in-frame clones and leaves some out. Of about 2 million clones in the sample, over 85% were seen once. The sequence was obtained from a young man in good health. The chain recombines TRBV5-6 with TRBJ2-5; D not certain. What was sequenced was naive CD8+ T cells sorted from blood. CDR3 in DNA: TGTGCCAGCAGCTTGGATGATCAAGAGACCCAGTACTTC. Residues: CASSLDDQETQYF.